This TCR beta chain originates from a study of cytomegalovirus exposure and HLA in healthy donors. Study conclusions and caveats: Roughly uniform sequencing depth across donors was assumed, possibly incorrectly.

This CDR3 has 14 residues. Germline V lookup: CDR1 LGHNA, CDR2 YNFKEQ. V trimming: 0 bases; J trimming: 6 bases; junction bases outside the gene matches: 2. As regards this clone: Its antigen is not identified.

The study ran its PCR with 60 Vbeta and 13 Jbeta primers. Produced via immunoSEQ multiplex PCR; TCRdb's table is partial and in-frame only. The sample consists of more than 95,000 clones, about 81% of them appearing once. The chain has TRBV4-2 and TRBJ1-3; 7 bases are a match to TRBD1. The receptor was isolated from a woman in her 30s in good health and CMV-seronegative. Material: PBMCs. The CDR3 reads CASSQEEGANTIYF. CDR3 in DNA: TGTGCCAGCAGCCAAGAAGAGGGGGCAAACACCATATATTTT.